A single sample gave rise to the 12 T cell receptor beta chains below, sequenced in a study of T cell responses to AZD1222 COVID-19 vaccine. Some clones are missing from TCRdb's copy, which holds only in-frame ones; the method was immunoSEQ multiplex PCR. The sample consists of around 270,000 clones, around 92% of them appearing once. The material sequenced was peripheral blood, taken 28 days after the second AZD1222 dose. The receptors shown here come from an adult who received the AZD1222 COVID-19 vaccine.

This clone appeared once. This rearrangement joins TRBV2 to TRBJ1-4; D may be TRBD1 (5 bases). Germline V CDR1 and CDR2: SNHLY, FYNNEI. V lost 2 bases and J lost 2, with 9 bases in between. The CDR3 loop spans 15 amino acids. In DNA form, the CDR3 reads TGTGCCAGCAGTGAACAGGGAGGCACTAATGAAAAACTGTTTTTT. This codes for CASSEQGGTNEKLFF.

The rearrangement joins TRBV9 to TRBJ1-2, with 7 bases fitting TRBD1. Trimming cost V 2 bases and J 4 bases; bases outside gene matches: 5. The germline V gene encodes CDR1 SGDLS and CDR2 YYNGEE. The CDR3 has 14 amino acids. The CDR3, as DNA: TGTGCCAGCAGCGTCACAGGGGATGCCTATGGCTACACCTTC. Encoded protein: CASSVTGDAYGYTF.

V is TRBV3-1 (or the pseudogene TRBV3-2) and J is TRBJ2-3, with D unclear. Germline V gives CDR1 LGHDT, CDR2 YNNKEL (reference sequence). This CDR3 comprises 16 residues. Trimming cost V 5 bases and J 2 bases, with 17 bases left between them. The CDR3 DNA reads TGTGCCAGCAGCGATGGGGAAGCGATTCACACAGATACGCAGTATTTT. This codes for CASSDGEAIHTDTQYF.

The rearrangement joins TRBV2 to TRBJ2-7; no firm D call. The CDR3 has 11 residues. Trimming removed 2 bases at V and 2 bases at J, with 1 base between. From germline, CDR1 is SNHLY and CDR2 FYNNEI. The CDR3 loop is CASSETYEQYF. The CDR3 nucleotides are TGTGCCAGCAGTGAAACCTACGAGCAGTACTTC.

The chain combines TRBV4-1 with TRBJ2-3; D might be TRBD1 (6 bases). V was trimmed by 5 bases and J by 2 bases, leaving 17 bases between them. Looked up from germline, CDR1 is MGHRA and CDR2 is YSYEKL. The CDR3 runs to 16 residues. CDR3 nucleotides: TGCGCCAGCAGCGCCCGACAGGCCCTCCACACAGATACGCAGTATTTT. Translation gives CASSARQALHTDTQYF.

Here the CDR3 DNA reads TGTGCCAGCAGCCAGTCCCAAGATGGCATTCAGTACTTC. As protein: CASSQSQDGIQYF. The chain uses TRBV3-1 (or the pseudogene TRBV3-2) and TRBJ2-4; D uncertain. Germline V gene lookup returns CDR1 LGHDT and CDR2 YNNKEL (reference sequence). This CDR3 has 13 amino acids. V lost 3 bases to trimming and J lost 9 bases, with 12 bases between them.

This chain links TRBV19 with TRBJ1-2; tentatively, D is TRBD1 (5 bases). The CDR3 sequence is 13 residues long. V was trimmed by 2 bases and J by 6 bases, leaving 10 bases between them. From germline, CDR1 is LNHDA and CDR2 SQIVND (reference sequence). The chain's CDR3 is CASSIQGRDGYTF. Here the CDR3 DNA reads TGTGCCAGTAGTATACAGGGAAGGGATGGCTACACCTTC. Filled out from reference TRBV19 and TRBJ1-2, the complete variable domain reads DGGITQSPKYLFRKEGQNVTLSCEQNLNHDAMYWYRQDPGQGLRLIYYSQIVNDFQKGDIAEGYSVSREKKESFPLTVTSAQKNPTAFYLCASSIQGRDGYTFGSGTRLTVV.

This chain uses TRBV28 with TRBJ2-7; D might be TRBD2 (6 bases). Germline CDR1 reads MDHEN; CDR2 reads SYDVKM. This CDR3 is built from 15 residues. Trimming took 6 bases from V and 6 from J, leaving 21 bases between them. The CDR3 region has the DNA TGTGCCAGCAGCCCTACCTCTAGCGAAACGAGCGAGCAGTACTTC. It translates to CASSPTSSETSEQYF.

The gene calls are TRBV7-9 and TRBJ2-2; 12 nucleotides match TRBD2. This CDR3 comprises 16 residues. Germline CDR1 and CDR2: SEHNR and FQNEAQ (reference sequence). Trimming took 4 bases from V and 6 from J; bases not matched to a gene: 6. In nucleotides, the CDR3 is TGTGCCAGCAGCTCGAGACTAGCGGGAGCCCCCGGGGAGCTGTTTTTT. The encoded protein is CASSSRLAGAPGELFF.

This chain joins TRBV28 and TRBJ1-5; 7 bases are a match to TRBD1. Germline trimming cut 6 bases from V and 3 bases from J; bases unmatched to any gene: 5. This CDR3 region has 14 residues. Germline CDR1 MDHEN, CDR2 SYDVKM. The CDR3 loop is CASSPGQLNQPQHF. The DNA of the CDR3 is TGTGCCAGCAGCCCGGGACAGCTCAATCAGCCCCAGCATTTT.

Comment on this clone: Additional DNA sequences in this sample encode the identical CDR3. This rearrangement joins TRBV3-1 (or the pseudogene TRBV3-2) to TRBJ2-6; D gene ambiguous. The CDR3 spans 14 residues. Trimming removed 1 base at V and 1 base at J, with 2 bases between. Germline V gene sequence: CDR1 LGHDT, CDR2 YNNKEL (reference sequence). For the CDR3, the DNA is TGTGCCAGCAGCCAAGGGTCTGGGGCCAACGTCCTGACTTTC. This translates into CASSQGSGANVLTF.

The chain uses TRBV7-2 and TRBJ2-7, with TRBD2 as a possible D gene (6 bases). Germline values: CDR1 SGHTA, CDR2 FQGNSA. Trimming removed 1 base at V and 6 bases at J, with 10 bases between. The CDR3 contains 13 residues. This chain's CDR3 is CASSLEEGSEQYF. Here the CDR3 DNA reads TGTGCCAGCAGCTTAGAGGAGGGGAGCGAGCAGTACTTC.